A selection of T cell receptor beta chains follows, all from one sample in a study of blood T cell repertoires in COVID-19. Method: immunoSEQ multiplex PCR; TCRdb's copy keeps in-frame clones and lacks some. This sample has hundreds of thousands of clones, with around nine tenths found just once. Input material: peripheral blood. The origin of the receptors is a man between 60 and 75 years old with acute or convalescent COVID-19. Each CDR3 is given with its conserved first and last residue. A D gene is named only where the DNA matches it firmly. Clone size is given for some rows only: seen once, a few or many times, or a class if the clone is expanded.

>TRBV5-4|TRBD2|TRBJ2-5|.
TGTGCCAGCAGCCCGACTAGCGGGGGGTGGGAGACCCAGTACTTC
CASSPTSGGWETQYF
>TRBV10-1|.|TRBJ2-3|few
TGCGCCAGCAGTGAGCGCGGCGGCGGATACACAGATACGCAGTATTTT
CASSERGGGYTDTQYF
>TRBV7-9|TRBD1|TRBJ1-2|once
TGTGCCAGCAGCTTAGATAGGACAGGGGTTTACTCTGGCTACACCTTC
CASSLDRTGVYSGYTF
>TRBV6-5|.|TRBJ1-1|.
TGTGCCAGCAGCTTATACTCCCGGAACACTGAAGCTTTCTTT
CASSLYSRNTEAFF
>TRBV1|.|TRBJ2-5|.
TGCACCAGCAGCCAAGGGTTCGCCAGCGGGGGGGAGACCCAGTACTTC
CTSSQGFASGGETQYF
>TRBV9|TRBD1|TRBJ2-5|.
TGTGCCAGCAGCGTAGGGGACAGGGGGCGCACGGAGACCCAGTACTTC
CASSVGDRGRTETQYF
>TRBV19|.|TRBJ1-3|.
TGTGCCAGTAGTATGAGAAGGAGCACCATATATTTT
CASSMRRSTIYF
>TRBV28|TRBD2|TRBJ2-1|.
TGTGCCAGCAGAAGCACTAGCGGGGGCCATTATTACAATGAGCAGTTCTTC
CASRSTSGGHYYNEQFF
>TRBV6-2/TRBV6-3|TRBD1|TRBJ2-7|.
TGTGCCAGCAGTTACAGGGGACAGGGCGACGAGCAGTACTTC
CASSYRGQGDEQYF
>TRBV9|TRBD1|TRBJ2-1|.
TGTGCCAGCAGCGCCGGACAGGGACGATACAATGAGCAGTTCTTC
CASSAGQGRYNEQFF
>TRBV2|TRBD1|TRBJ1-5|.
TGTGCCAGCAGTGAAAACAGGGGTTATCAGCCCCAGCATTTT
CASSENRGYQPQHF
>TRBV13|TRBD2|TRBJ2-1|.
TGTGCCAGCGGCGAGCGGGGAATTAAGAATGAGCAGTTCTTC
CASGERGIKNEQFF
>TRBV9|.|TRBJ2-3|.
TGTGCCAGCAGCGAATTAACTAGCCCCAGAGATACGCAGTATTTT
CASSELTSPRDTQYF
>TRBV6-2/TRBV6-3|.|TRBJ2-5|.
TGTGCCAGCAGTTACCCCGGGAACAGGGGGGGAGAGACCCAGTACTTC
CASSYPGNRGGETQYF
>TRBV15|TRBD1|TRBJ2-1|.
TGTGCCACCAGCAGAGACCCGGGACAGGGGGCCCATGAGCAGTTCTTC
CATSRDPGQGAHEQFF
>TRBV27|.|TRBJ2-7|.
TGTGCCAGCAGTTTATCGTCAGGGCTCCACGAGCAGTACTTC
CASSLSSGLHEQYF
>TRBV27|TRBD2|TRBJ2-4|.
TGTGCCAGCAGTTTACTAGCGGGGGGCCAGGGGAACATTCAGTACTTC
CASSLLAGGQGNIQYF
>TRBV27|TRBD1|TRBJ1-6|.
TGTGCCAGCAGTTTCACCGGGACAGACAATTCACCCCTCCACTTT
CASSFTGTDNSPLHF
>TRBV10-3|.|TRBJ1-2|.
TGTGCCATCAGTGCGCAGACCCGAGGCACCACCTTC
CAISAQTRGTTF
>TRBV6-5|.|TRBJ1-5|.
TGTGCCAGCAGGCAGGGTCCTATGGAGAGTCAGCCCCAGCATTTT
CASRQGPMESQPQHF
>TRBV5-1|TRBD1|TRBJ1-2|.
TGCGCCAGCACCGTCTCAGGGGGGCCTTATGGCTACACCTTC
CASTVSGGPYGYTF
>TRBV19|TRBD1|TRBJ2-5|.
TGTGCCAGTAGTATCTCCAGGGGGCGGTGGGAGACCCAGTACTTC
CASSISRGRWETQYF
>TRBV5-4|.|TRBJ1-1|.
TGTGCCAGCAGCCAGGAGGTCATGAACACTGAAGCTTTCTTT
CASSQEVMNTEAFF
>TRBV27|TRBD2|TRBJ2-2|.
TGTGCCAGCGCCCGGGTAGCGGGGGGTGACGGGGAGCTGTTTTTT
CASARVAGGDGELFF
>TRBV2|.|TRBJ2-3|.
TGTGCCAGCAGTGAACGATGGCGGTTAGGTGGAGACACGCAGTATTTT
CASSERWRLGGDTQYF
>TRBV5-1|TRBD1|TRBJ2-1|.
TGCGCCAGCAGCTTGATGGGACAGGGAGCATTGAGCAATTACAATGAGCAGTTCTTC
CASSLMGQGALSNYNEQFF
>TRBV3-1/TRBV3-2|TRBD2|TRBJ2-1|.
TGTGCCAGCAGCCAAAGCGGGGGGCCCTCTGGAGAGCAGTTCTTC
CASSQSGGPSGEQFF
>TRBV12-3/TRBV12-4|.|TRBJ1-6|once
TGTGCCAGCAGTTTAACGGGAGATTCACCCCTCCACTTT
CASSLTGDSPLHF
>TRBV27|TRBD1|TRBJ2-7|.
TGTGCCAGCAGTTCGGCCGGGACAGGGGACTACGAGCAGTACTTC
CASSSAGTGDYEQYF
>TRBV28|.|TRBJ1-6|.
TGTGCCAGCAGTTTATTGCGCGACAGCCTTAATTCACCCCTCCACTTT
CASSLLRDSLNSPLHF
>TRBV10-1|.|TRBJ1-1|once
TGCGCCAGCAGTGAGTCTTTGGCGGGGCATCGGAACACTGAAGCTTTCTTT
CASSESLAGHRNTEAFF
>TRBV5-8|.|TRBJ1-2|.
TGTGCCAGCAGCTTGCCGGTAGTGGGCTACACCTTC
CASSLPVVGYTF
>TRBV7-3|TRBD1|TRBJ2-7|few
TGTGCCAGCAGCTTATCTCTGCTTCGGGCGACAGGGGGTTCCTACGAGCAGTACTTC
CASSLSLLRATGGSYEQYF
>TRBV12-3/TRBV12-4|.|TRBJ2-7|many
TGTGCCAGCAGTTTAGGGGCAGGGCACGAGCAGTACTTC
CASSLGAGHEQYF
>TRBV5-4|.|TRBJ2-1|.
TGTGCCAGCAGCTTGAACAGGAACAATGAGCAGTTCTTC
CASSLNRNNEQFF
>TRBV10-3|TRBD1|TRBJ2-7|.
TGTGCCATCAGTGAAATCCAACAGGGGGTCGTCCACGAGCAGTACTTC
CAISEIQQGVVHEQYF
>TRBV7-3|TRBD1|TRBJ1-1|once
TGTGCCAGCAGCTTAACCGCGGGACAGGGGACTGAAGCTTTCTTT
CASSLTAGQGTEAFF
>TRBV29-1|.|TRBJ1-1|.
TGCAGCGTTGCCGTGGGGGCACAACACACTGAAGCTTTCTTT
CSVAVGAQHTEAFF
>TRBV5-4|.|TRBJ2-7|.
TGTGCCAGCAGCTTGAAAGGGCGGGACGAGCAGTACTTC
CASSLKGRDEQYF
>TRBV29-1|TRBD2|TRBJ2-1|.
TGCAGCCCTAGGGTCTCGCGGGGGTCCTACAATGAGCAGTTCTTC
CSPRVSRGSYNEQFF